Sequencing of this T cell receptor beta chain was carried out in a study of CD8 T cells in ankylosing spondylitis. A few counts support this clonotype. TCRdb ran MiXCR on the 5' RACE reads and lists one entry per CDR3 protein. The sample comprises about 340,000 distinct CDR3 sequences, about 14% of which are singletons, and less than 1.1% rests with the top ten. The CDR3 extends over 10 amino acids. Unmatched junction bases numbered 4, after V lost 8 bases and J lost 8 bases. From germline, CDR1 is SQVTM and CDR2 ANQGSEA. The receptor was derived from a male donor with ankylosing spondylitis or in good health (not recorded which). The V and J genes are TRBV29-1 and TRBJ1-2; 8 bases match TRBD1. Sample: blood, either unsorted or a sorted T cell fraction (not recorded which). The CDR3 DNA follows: TGCAGCTCCTGGACAGGGGGCTACACCTTC. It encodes CSSWTGGYTF.